Sequencing of this TCR beta chain was carried out in a study of long-term antiretroviral therapy in people with HIV. Assay version v3.0 of immunoSEQ was used, and it was run at survey level. Only in-frame clones appear in the TCRdb table, and some are missing; sequencing was by immunoSEQ multiplex PCR. The sample contains tens of thousands of clones, 85% of which appear only once. This CDR3 is 17 amino acids long. CDR1 and CDR2 (germline): KGHSH, LQKENI. The V end lost 1 base, the J end lost 0 bases, and 15 bases lay between the germline ends. The study's findings and limits: Clones that had undergone expansion before ART dominated the repertoire at all time points. The range of CDR3 lengths in HIV repertoires proved narrower than that found in controls. Blood was collected between about 2003 and 2018, possibly under older ART regimens.

A note on this clone: Its antigen is unidentified.

Per donor, a minimum of one pre-ART and a minimum of two post-ART PBMC samples were available. Sample: unsorted PBMCs, taken 3.3 years after starting antiretroviral therapy. The receptor comes from a young man with HIV. This chain connects TRBV18 to TRBJ1-1; D is possibly TRBD1 (5 bases). CDR3 region: CASSPLSVGGMNTEAFF. Here the CDR3 DNA reads TGTGCCAGCTCACCACTCTCGGTTGGGGGGATGAACACTGAAGCTTTCTTT.